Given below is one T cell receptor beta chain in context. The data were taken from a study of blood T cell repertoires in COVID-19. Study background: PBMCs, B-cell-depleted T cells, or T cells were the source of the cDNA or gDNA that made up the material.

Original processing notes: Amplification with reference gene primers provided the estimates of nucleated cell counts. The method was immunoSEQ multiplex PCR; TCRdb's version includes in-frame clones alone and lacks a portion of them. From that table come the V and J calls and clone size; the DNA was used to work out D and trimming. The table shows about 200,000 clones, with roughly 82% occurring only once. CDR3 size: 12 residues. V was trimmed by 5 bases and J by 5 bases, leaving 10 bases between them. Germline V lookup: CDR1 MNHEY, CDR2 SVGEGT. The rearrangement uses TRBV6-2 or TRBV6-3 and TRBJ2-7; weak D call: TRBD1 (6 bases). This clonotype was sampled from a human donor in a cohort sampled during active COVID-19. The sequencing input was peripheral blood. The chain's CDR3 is CASSAQGNEQYF. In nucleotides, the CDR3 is TGTGCCAGCAGTGCACAGGGAAACGAGCAGTACTTC.